These 18 T cell receptor beta chains originate from one sample sequenced in a study of T cells after yellow fever vaccination. TCRdb independently ran MiXCR on the 5' RACE reads; one entry per CDR3 protein. The sample has about 430,000 distinct CDR3 sequences; approximately 19% are singletons. The specimen was PBMCs, collected before the yellow fever booster vaccination. The receptor source for this set is a man aged 18 to 30 who received the YFV17D yellow fever vaccine.

J is TRBJ2-3 and V is TRBV4-3; 8 bases fit TRBD1. CDR1 and CDR2 (germline): LGHNA, YSLEER. The CDR3 loop spans 16 amino acids. The V segment lost 1 base and the J segment 5 bases; nucleotides outside the gene matches: 8. The CDR3: CASSQGARGRGDTQYF. The CDR3 DNA reads as TGCGCCAGCAGCCAAGGAGCCAGGGGGCGTGGAGATACGCAGTATTTT.

This clonotype was picked up a small number of times. The chain joins TRBV12-3 or TRBV12-4 to TRBJ1-5; no reliable D call. V was pared by 3 bases and J by 7 bases, with 10 bases between. The CDR3 sequence is 13 residues long. The CDR3 coding sequence is TGTGCCAGCAGTTTCGAGGGAATGCAGCCCCAGCATTTT. Its translation: CASSFEGMQPQHF.

The V and J genes are TRBV20-1 and TRBJ2-2; D assignment may be TRBD1 or TRBD2 (6 bases each). Germline V gene lookup returns CDR1 DFQATT and CDR2 SNEGSKA (reference sequence). The germline V and J ends were trimmed by 0 bases and 4 bases, with 12 bases remaining between them. The CDR3 is made up of 15 amino acids. The CDR3 loop reads CSARDLGGPTGELFF. CDR3 bases: TGCAGTGCTAGAGATCTTGGGGGGCCCACCGGGGAGCTGTTTTTT.

This clonotype was counted only a few times. This chain links TRBV7-2 with TRBJ2-5; D remains unclear. V was shortened by 5 bases and J by 7 bases, with 14 bases between the two germline ends. This CDR3 spans 13 amino acids. Per the germline V gene, CDR1 is SGHTA and CDR2 is FQGNSA. The CDR3 sequence: CASSPVRSGTQYF. As DNA, the CDR3 is TGTGCCAGCAGCCCAGTGAGGTCGGGGACCCAGTACTTC.

In its sample, this clonotype was seen a few times. The V gene is TRBV5-5, the J gene TRBJ1-1; 10 bases line up with TRBD1. This CDR3 comprises 16 residues. From germline, CDR1 is SGHKS and CDR2 YYEKEE (reference sequence). The junction had 14 bases not matched to a gene; V was cut back by 5 bases and J by 7 bases. The CDR3 coding sequence is TGTGCCAGCAGTTCAGCCGGGGACAGGGGCAGGAGTGAAGCTTTCTTT. Amino acid sequence: CASSSAGDRGRSEAFF.

The V call is TRBV7-2, the J call TRBJ2-5, with D perhaps TRBD1 (6 bases). Trimming took off 1 base at V and 1 base at J, with 7 bases between the two ends. There are 14 residues in the CDR3. Germline CDR1 reads SGHTA; CDR2 reads FQGNSA. The CDR3 here is CASSLDRVQETQYF. The CDR3 coding sequence is TGTGCCAGCAGCTTAGACAGGGTCCAAGAGACCCAGTACTTC.

The rearrangement links TRBV20-1 to TRBJ1-2; a weak D match, TRBD1 (5 bases). Germline CDR1 and CDR2: DFQATT and SNEGSKA (reference sequence). The CDR3 spans 12 residues. The ends were cut back, 6 bases at V and 8 bases at J, with 16 bases in the middle. CDR3 residues: CSAWTLREGYTF. The CDR3 DNA sequence: TGCAGTGCGTGGACACTCAGGGAGGGCTACACCTTC.

The genes are TRBV28 and TRBJ2-4, with TRBD2 matching 11 bases. V lost 6 bases to trimming and J lost 9 bases; unmatched junction nucleotides: 7. Germline V gene sequence: CDR1 MDHEN, CDR2 SYDVKM. This CDR3 is built from 14 residues. The DNA of the CDR3 is TGTGCCAGCAGCGTTAGCGGGGGGGCCGGCATTCAGTACTTC. Encoded protein: CASSVSGGAGIQYF.

The CDR3 DNA is TGTGCCAGCAGCCAAGTTTCGTACGGGACCATCACCTATGGCTACACCTTC. It specifies CASSQVSYGTITYGYTF. This chain uses TRBV3-1 with TRBJ1-2, with D possibly matching TRBD1 (5 bases). Trimming removed 1 base at V and 4 bases at J, with 19 bases between. Germline loops: CDR1 LGHDT, CDR2 YNNKEL (reference sequence). The CDR3 consists of 17 residues.

In this sample, this clonotype turned up a few times. The chain recombines TRBV21-1 with TRBJ1-4. TRBV21-1 is flagged as a pseudogene. The CDR3 is 8 amino acids. CDR3 DNA sequence: TGTGCCAGCAGAGTTACCCTTTTT. Its protein product is CASRVTLF.

This clonotype was seen a few times. CDR3 protein: CASSFITATEAFF. The CDR3 bases are TGTGCCAGCAGCTTTATCACCGCCACTGAAGCTTTCTTT. The chain joins TRBV7-9 to TRBJ1-1; the D is unclear. With 3 bases removed from V and 4 bases from J, the gap between germline ends came to 9 bases. The germline V gene has CDR1 SEHNR and CDR2 FQNEAQ (reference sequence). The CDR3 extends over 13 amino acids.

This clonotype was detected only a few times. The V call is TRBV7-9, the J call TRBJ1-4; weak D call: TRBD1 (5 bases). The V end was cut by 5 bases, the J end by 5 bases, with 18 bases between. CDR3 length equals 16 residues. CDR1 is SEHNR, CDR2 FQNEAQ, per germline (reference sequence). CDR3 nucleotide sequence: TGTGCCAGCAGCCCGGGGCGCGGTCCCGTGAATGAAAAACTGTTTTTT. The encoded protein is CASSPGRGPVNEKLFF.

The V call is TRBV7-2, the J call TRBJ2-5; 9 positions match TRBD1. The CDR3 runs to 14 residues. Germline CDR1 is SGHTA and CDR2 is FQGNSA. The V segment lost 3 bases and the J segment 3 bases; nucleotides outside the gene matches: 2. As DNA, the CDR3 is TGTGCCAGCAGCTTCGACAGGGGGGAAGAGACCCAGTACTTC. It specifies CASSFDRGEETQYF.

This clonotype was detected only a few times. The chain employs TRBV7-6 and TRBJ2-3; 9 positions agree with TRBD2. After removal of 7 bases from V and 5 bases from J, the junction contained 7 bases not matched to a gene. Germline CDR1 is SGHVS and CDR2 is FNYEAQ. The CDR3 consists of 14 residues. The CDR3 region is CASTKAGGVDTQYF. DNA of the CDR3: TGTGCCAGCACCAAGGCGGGGGGGGTAGATACGCAGTATTTT.

The chain uses TRBV27 and TRBJ1-5; D is perhaps TRBD1 (5 bases). V dropped 6 bases and J dropped 7 bases, with 13 bases sitting between them. The germline gives CDR1 MNHEY, CDR2 SMNVEV (reference sequence). The CDR3 extends over 13 amino acids. The CDR3 nucleotides read TGTGCCAGCAGGTGGGACCGCTGGCAGCCCCAGCATTTT. Amino acids: CASRWDRWQPQHF.

V and J are TRBV15 and TRBJ2-3; D is undetermined. The V end lost 0 bases, the J end lost 4 bases, and 26 bases lay between the germline ends. This CDR3 is 20 amino acids long. CDR1 LNHNV and CDR2 YYDKDF come from the germline V gene (reference sequence). In nucleotides, the CDR3 is TGTGCCACCAGCAGAGACCGTTGGGGTCGTCGTGGCACTACCGCAGATACGCAGTATTTT. Protein: CATSRDRWGRRGTTADTQYF.

V is TRBV5-1 and J is TRBJ2-5; D could derive from TRBD1 or TRBD2 (5 bases each). The CDR3 is made up of 15 amino acids. V was shortened by 3 bases and J by 4 bases, with 16 bases between the two germline ends. The germline V gene has CDR1 SGHRS and CDR2 YFSETQ. The CDR3 sequence is CASSSGPSGRETQYF. The CDR3 coding sequence is TGCGCCAGCAGCTCGGGACCTTCAGGACGAGAGACCCAGTACTTC. The variable domain in full, completed from reference TRBV5-1 and TRBJ2-5, reads KAGVTQTPRYLIKTRGQQVTLSCSPISGHRSVSWYQQTPGQGLQFLFEYFSETQRNKGNFPGRFSGRQFSNSRSEMNVSTLELGDSALYLCASSSGPSGRETQYFGPGTRLLVL.

This clonotype showed up just a few times. The chain joins TRBV7-2 to TRBJ1-2, with a possible D match to TRBD1 (5 bases). Trimming pared 7 bases from V and 8 bases from J, leaving 20 bases between. The CDR3 has 14 residues. Germline-derived CDR1 and CDR2 are SGHTA and FQGNSA. DNA of the CDR3: TGTGCCAGCACCCTTGAAAGAGGGGTGGGGGGCTACACCTTC. This gives the protein CASTLERGVGGYTF.